This T cell receptor (beta chain) derives from a study of cytomegalovirus exposure and HLA in healthy donors. In the case of this clone: Its matching antigen is unknown.

PCR was performed using 60 Vbeta and 13 Jbeta primers. The data were produced by immunoSEQ multiplex PCR, yet TCRdb's version contains in-frame clones alone and is incomplete. In the table there are approximately 170,000 clones, 77% of which are singletons. Germline CDR1 and CDR2: SGHDT and YYEEEE. The CDR3 has 14 amino acids. V was clipped by 1 base and J by 5 bases; unmatched bases: 5. Notes on the study in general: There were some V segments, including TRBV6-2 and TRBV6-3, excluded as indistinguishable.

Sequencing was performed on PBMCs. The J gene is TRBJ2-7, the V gene TRBV5-6; 8 bases match TRBD1. The TCR comes from a male donor in good health and CMV-seropositive. The CDR3 nucleotides are TGTGCCAGCAGCTTGACACAGGGGGGTCACGAGCAGTACTTC. Translation gives CASSLTQGGHEQYF.